These 11 T cell receptor beta chains were all obtained from the same sample, sequenced in a study of blood T cell repertoires in COVID-19. Produced via immunoSEQ multiplex PCR; TCRdb's table is partial and in-frame only. The table has approximately 310,000 clones, approximately 83% seen once; the top ten hold under 2.5%. Sequencing used PBMCs or T cells enriched from blood (not recorded which). Receptors originate from a man between 25 and 39 years old who had recovered from COVID-19.

V gene TRBV18 combines with J gene TRBJ2-1; TRBD2 aligns across 9 bases. V was pared by 3 bases and J by 3 bases, with 9 bases of the junction left unmatched. The CDR3 spans 17 residues. Germline assignment: CDR1 KGHSH and CDR2 LQKENI. The CDR3: CASSPQAGGLGYNEQFF. The CDR3 DNA follows: TGTGCCAGCTCACCCCAAGCGGGGGGCCTTGGCTACAATGAGCAGTTCTTC. Combining the CDR3 with reference TRBV18 and TRBJ2-1 gives the whole variable domain NAGVMQNPRHLVRRRGQEARLRCSPMKGHSHVYWYRQLPEEGLKFMVYLQKENIIDESGMPKERFSAEFPKEGPSILRIQQVVRGDSAAYFCASSPQAGGLGYNEQFFGPGTRLTVL.

With respect to this clone: The junction differs from germline at one of its ends, possibly a read error. The rearrangement links TRBV4-1 to TRBJ1-2, with a weak D call TRBD1 (6 bases). This CDR3 is 12 amino acids long. Germline V CDR1 and CDR2: MGHRA, YSYEKL. CDR3 bases: TGCGCCAGCAGCCAAGATCTGGGGGGGGCCCACTTC. Residues: CASSQDLGGAHF.

V gene TRBV2 combines with J gene TRBJ1-1, with a possible D match to TRBD1 (6 bases). Germline-derived CDR1 and CDR2 are SNHLY and FYNNEI. V lost 6 bases, J lost 10 bases, and 15 bases lay in between. This CDR3 is built from 12 residues. The DNA for the CDR3 is TGTGCCAGCAGACAACAGGGTGTGGGAGCTTTCTTT. Translating it yields CASRQQGVGAFF.

The V call is TRBV7-2, the J call TRBJ2-3, with 7 bases that match TRBD2. This CDR3 contains 14 residues. The germline gives CDR1 SGHTA, CDR2 FQGNSA. V lost 5 bases and J lost 5; bases outside the gene matches: 7. The DNA of the CDR3 is TGTGCCAGCAGCGTGGGGAGGGCGGGAGATACGCAGTATTTT. Translated: CASSVGRAGDTQYF.

The chain has TRBV19 and TRBJ2-7, with 8 nucleotides matching TRBD1. The germline gives CDR1 LNHDA, CDR2 SQIVND (reference sequence). V trimming: 3 bases; J trimming: 4 bases; junction bases outside the gene matches: 2. CDR3 length: 13 residues. The CDR3 sequence is CASSINRGYEQYF. CDR3 coding DNA: TGTGCCAGTAGTATTAACAGGGGGTACGAGCAGTACTTC.

The rearrangement joins TRBV9 to TRBJ1-3; possible D gene TRBD1, 6 bases. Germline V lookup: CDR1 SGDLS, CDR2 YYNGEE. V was clipped by 4 bases and J by 0 bases, with 14 bases between them. The CDR3 runs to 16 residues. For the CDR3, the DNA is TGTGCCAGCAGCCTCCAGGGCAGGGGCTCTGGAAACACCATATATTTT. Translated: CASSLQGRGSGNTIYF. The whole variable domain, remainder taken from reference TRBV9 and TRBJ1-3, is DSGVTQTPKHLITATGQRVTLRCSPRSGDLSVYWYQQSLDQGLQFLIQYYNGEERAKGNILERFSAQQFPDLHSELNLSSLELGDSALYFCASSLQGRGSGNTIYFGEGSWLTVV.

The rearrangement uses TRBV5-3 and TRBJ2-3; the match to TRBD1 covers 7 bases. TRBV5-3 carries the ORF label, with uncertain function. V lost 5 bases and J lost 4; bases outside the gene matches: 13. This CDR3 is built from 16 residues. The CDR3 bases are TGTGCCAGAAGTCAACCGAGTGAGGGGGCCCCAGATACGCAGTATTTT. It specifies CARSQPSEGAPDTQYF.

Here the CDR3 DNA reads TGTGCCAGCAGCTTAGGTCAGGGGAGAGGGGACGAGCAGTACTTC. Protein sequence: CASSLGQGRGDEQYF. This chain uses TRBV13 with TRBJ2-7; D may be TRBD1 (6 bases). CDR1 PRHDT and CDR2 FYEKMQ come from the germline V gene (reference sequence). The germline V and J ends were trimmed by 0 bases and 5 bases, with 14 bases remaining between them. The CDR3 has 15 residues.

This clone was seen only once. This chain uses TRBV7-6 with TRBJ1-1, with D hard to call. V lost 1 base, J lost 1 base, and 10 bases lay in between. The CDR3 spans 15 residues. Germline V CDR1 and CDR2: SGHVS, FNYEAQ. CDR3 sequence reads: CASSLGVFRNTEAFF. Here the CDR3 DNA reads TGTGCCAGCAGCTTAGGTGTATTCAGGAACACTGAAGCTTTCTTT.

The chain recombines TRBV10-3 with TRBJ1-2, with 12 nucleotides matching TRBD1. The V and J ends lost 5 bases and 1 base, in that order; junction bases with no gene match: 5. Germline V CDR1 and CDR2: ENHRY, SYGVKD. This CDR3 is built from 16 residues. The CDR3 DNA follows: TGTGCCATCAGTTCCGGGACAGGGGGCGTTAACTATGGCTACACCTTC. Translating gives CAISSGTGGVNYGYTF.

V usage is TRBV10-3 and J usage is TRBJ1-1; the match to TRBD1 covers 7 bases. Trimming took 6 bases from V and 0 from J; bases not matched to a gene: 10. The CDR3 consists of 16 residues. From germline, CDR1 is ENHRY and CDR2 SYGVKD. CDR3 sequence (DNA): TGTGCCATCAGCCCCGGGACAGCCAACATGAACACTGAAGCTTTCTTT. It is translated as CAISPGTANMNTEAFF.